Each of the 27 T cell receptor beta chains below was sequenced from the same sample in a study of cytomegalovirus exposure and HLA in healthy donors. With 60 Vbeta and 13 Jbeta primers, the PCR was carried out. Libraries were prepared by immunoSEQ multiplex PCR; TCRdb keeps only in-frame clonotypes and omits some of them. The table shows around 94,000 clones, with about 72% occurring only once. The sequencing sample was made of PBMCs. All receptors come from a woman aged 60-75 years in good health and CMV-seropositive.

The chain carries TRBV9 and TRBJ2-1, with 11 bases that match TRBD2. The CDR3 contains 16 residues. V lost 4 bases to trimming and J lost 4 bases; unmatched junction nucleotides: 7. CDR1 SGDLS and CDR2 YYNGEE come from the germline V gene. DNA for the CDR3: TGTGCCAGCAGCCCCCACGGACTAGCGGGTTACAATGAGCAGTTCTTC. Its protein product is CASSPHGLAGYNEQFF.

Here the CDR3 DNA reads TGTGCCATCAGAGCAACTAGCGGGACCTCCTACGAGCAGTACTTC. It codes for CAIRATSGTSYEQYF. The chain recombines TRBV10-3 with TRBJ2-7, with TRBD2 matching 10 bases. The CDR3 sequence is 15 residues long. Germline V gene lookup returns CDR1 ENHRY and CDR2 SYGVKD. V dropped 6 bases and J dropped 0; count of bases not matched to a gene: 5.

This CDR3 reads CATRVGGEAYEQYF. The CDR3 nucleotides read TGTGCCACCCGGGTAGGGGGGGAGGCCTACGAGCAGTACTTC. The chain couples TRBV28 to TRBJ2-7; TRBD2 might be the D (7 bases). The V and J ends lost 10 bases and 2 bases respectively, with 18 bases between them. CDR1 and CDR2 (germline): MDHEN, SYDVKM. The CDR3 is made up of 14 amino acids.

The genes are TRBV5-4 and TRBJ2-3; D is perhaps TRBD2 (6 bases). Deletions cut 0 bases from V and 3 bases from J, with 11 bases between. The CDR3 is made up of 15 amino acids. The germline gives CDR1 SGHNT, CDR2 YYREEE (reference sequence). CDR3: CASSLDGGGTDTQYF. CDR3 nucleotide sequence: TGTGCCAGCAGCTTGGACGGGGGTGGAACAGATACGCAGTATTTT.

The J gene is TRBJ2-3, the V gene TRBV6-5; 8 nucleotides agree with TRBD1. The CDR3 runs 15 residues. Germline-derived CDR1 and CDR2 are MNHEY and SVGAGI. With 3 bases clipped from V and 0 bases from J, the junction kept 2 bases outside the gene matches. CDR3 DNA sequence: TGTGCCAGCAGTTATCGGACAGGGAGCACAGATACGCAGTATTTT. Translating it yields CASSYRTGSTDTQYF.

This rearrangement joins TRBV10-2 to TRBJ2-5; D possibly corresponds to TRBD2 (5 bases). The germline V gene has CDR1 WSHSY and CDR2 SAAADI. The CDR3 sequence is 13 residues long. The germline V and J ends were trimmed by 6 bases and 5 bases, with 13 bases remaining between them. The CDR3 here is CASRYGEKETQYF. The DNA of the CDR3 is TGCGCCAGCAGGTACGGGGAAAAGGAGACCCAGTACTTC.

This chain uses TRBV30 with TRBJ2-1; the match to TRBD2 covers 9 bases. This CDR3 has 12 amino acids. Looked up from germline, CDR1 is GTSNPN and CDR2 is SVGIG (reference sequence). V shed 6 bases, J shed 12 bases, and the junction held 9 bases outside the gene matches. DNA for the CDR3: TGTGCCTGTGCCCTAGCGGGGATTAGGCAGTTCTTC. It yields the protein CACALAGIRQFF.

The gene calls are TRBV12-5 and TRBJ2-1; TRBD2 agrees at 10 bases. This CDR3 is built from 13 residues. V lost 6 bases to trimming and J lost 15 bases; unmatched junction nucleotides: 11. CDR1 is LGHNT and CDR2 is FRNRAP in the germline V gene. CDR3 loop: CASGRLAGNGLFF. The CDR3 DNA is TGTGCTAGTGGCCGACTAGCGGGTAATGGTCTGTTCTTC.

V gene TRBV5-1 combines with J gene TRBJ2-3, with unresolved D. This CDR3 spans 13 amino acids. Trimming cost V 1 base and J 3 bases, with 6 bases left between them. From germline, CDR1 is SGHRS and CDR2 YFSETQ. The CDR3 protein is CASSLSGTDTQYF. In DNA, the CDR3 is TGCGCCAGCAGCTTGTCCGGGACAGATACGCAGTATTTT.

This clone was counted a single time. The genes are TRBV5-6 and TRBJ2-3; 9 nucleotides align to TRBD1. V lost 4 bases, J lost 1 base, and 4 bases stayed unmatched. There are 15 residues in the CDR3. Germline V gives CDR1 SGHDT, CDR2 YYEEEE. CDR3 coding DNA: TGTGCCAGCAGCGCACGGGACAGGGGCACAGATACGCAGTATTTT. Amino acids: CASSARDRGTDTQYF.

The chain employs TRBV5-1 and TRBJ2-1; 12 bases are shared with TRBD2. The germline gives CDR1 SGHRS, CDR2 YFSETQ. The CDR3 totals 19 residues. The V gene end was trimmed by 6 bases and the J gene end by 4 bases; junction bases not matched to a gene: 17. The CDR3, as DNA: TGCGCCAGCACCCCCCTAGCGGGAGGGGGAGAGGCGGGATACAATGAGCAGTTCTTC. This sequence encodes CASTPLAGGGEAGYNEQFF.

This rearrangement joins TRBV10-1 to TRBJ2-1; perhaps TRBD1 as D (6 bases). Between the trimmed V and J ends, which lost 0 bases and 8 bases, there was a span of 11 bases. CDR1 and CDR2 from the germline V gene are WNHNN and SYGVQD (reference sequence). CDR3 length equals 14 residues. The CDR3 coding sequence is TGCGCCAGCAGTGAGTCGAGGGGGTACGATGAGCAGTTCTTC. It is translated as CASSESRGYDEQFF.

This rearrangement joins TRBV21-1 to TRBJ1-2; the D segment call TRBD1 is taken from the table without a DNA check. TRBV21-1 is a listed pseudogene. This CDR3 comprises 13 residues. CDR3 amino acids: CASSPRGSYGYTF. CDR3 coding DNA: TGTGCCAGCAGCCCCAGGGGCAGCTATGGCTACACCTTC.

The J gene is TRBJ2-1, the V gene TRBV2; D may be TRBD1 (6 bases). V was trimmed by 4 bases and J by 6 bases, leaving 7 bases between them. Germline V lookup: CDR1 SNHLY, CDR2 FYNNEI. The length of the CDR3 is 12 residues. Here the CDR3 DNA reads TGTGCCAGCAGTGTAGGGGGCAATGAGCAGTTCTTC. This codes for CASSVGGNEQFF.

This chain connects TRBV5-8 to TRBJ2-5; 7 bases map to TRBD2. Germline CDR1 SGHTS, CDR2 YDEGEE. The J segment lost 1 base and the V segment lost 0 bases, leaving 9 bases of the junction unmatched. The CDR3 extends over 17 amino acids. The CDR3 loop reads CASSLASGSGLQETQYF. The DNA of the CDR3 is TGTGCCAGCAGCTTGGCAAGCGGTAGCGGGCTCCAAGAGACCCAGTACTTC. The variable domain in full, completed from reference TRBV5-8 and TRBJ2-5, reads EAGVTQSPTHLIKTRGQQATLRCSPISGHTSVYWYQQALGLGLQFLLWYDEGEERNRGNFPPRFSGRQFPNYSSELNVNALELEDSALYLCASSLASGSGLQETQYFGPGTRLLVL.

The gene calls are TRBV16 and TRBJ2-1; D remains ambiguous. The CDR3 sequence is 11 residues long. Germline CDR1 reads KGHSY; CDR2 reads FQNENV. The ends were cut back, 0 bases at V and 12 bases at J, with 6 bases in the middle. This CDR3 reads CASSQSLGQFF. CDR3 sequence (DNA): TGTGCCAGCAGCCAATCTCTAGGGCAGTTCTTC.

This clone was seen more than once but under ten times. V gene TRBV6-5 combines with J gene TRBJ2-7; TRBD2 aligns across 10 bases. The length of the CDR3 is 15 residues. Germline V CDR1 and CDR2: MNHEY, SVGAGI. V gave up 8 bases and J gave up 0 bases; unmatched junction bases: 7. CDR3 region: CASRTGLAASYEQYF. As DNA, the CDR3 is TGTGCCAGCCGAACTGGACTAGCGGCCTCCTACGAGCAGTACTTC.

V gene TRBV4-1 combines with J gene TRBJ2-7; 11 bases fit TRBD2. This CDR3 region has 15 residues. V shed 3 bases and J 2 bases; nucleotides not matched to a gene: 3. Looked up from germline, CDR1 is MGHRA and CDR2 is YSYEKL. The CDR3: CASSQTSGIPYEQYF. In DNA form, the CDR3 reads TGCGCCAGCAGCCAGACTAGCGGGATTCCCTACGAGCAGTACTTC.

CDR3 DNA: TGTGCCAGCAGTCAACCGGGACAGGATACTGAGCAGTACTTC. Translated, it gives CASSQPGQDTEQYF. This rearrangement joins TRBV2 to TRBJ2-7, with 8 bases matching TRBD1. The germline V gene encodes CDR1 SNHLY and CDR2 FYNNEI. With V trimmed by 5 bases and J by 7 bases, 10 bases remained unmatched. The CDR3 consists of 14 residues.

J is TRBJ2-3 and V is TRBV9; maybe TRBD1 (6 bases). Germline values: CDR1 SGDLS, CDR2 YYNGEE. CDR3 length equals 15 residues. Trimming cost V 2 bases and J 2 bases, with 12 bases left between them. This CDR3 is CASSVAPGVTDTQYF. The DNA for the CDR3 is TGTGCCAGCAGCGTTGCCCCAGGGGTCACAGATACGCAGTATTTT.

The V and J genes are TRBV7-3 and TRBJ2-1; 11 bases agree with TRBD2. In germline, CDR1 is SGHTA, CDR2 FQGTGA. V was clipped by 4 bases and J by 6 bases; unmatched bases: 8. The CDR3 has 16 residues. The CDR3 is CASSSPITSGSNEQFF. DNA for the CDR3: TGTGCCAGCAGCTCTCCGATCACTAGCGGGAGCAATGAGCAGTTCTTC.

This clone was seen a single time. The chain carries TRBV10-3 and TRBJ1-5, with D hard to call. V lost 0 bases and J lost 4, with 4 bases in between. CDR1 is ENHRY and CDR2 is SYGVKD in the germline V gene. This CDR3 has 13 residues. CDR3 sequence: CAISESRNQPQHF. The CDR3 DNA sequence: TGTGCCATCAGTGAGTCGCGGAATCAGCCCCAGCATTTT.

The chain is built from TRBV10-3 and TRBJ2-2; 10 positions match TRBD2. The CDR3 consists of 17 residues. Germline V gene data show CDR1 as ENHRY and CDR2 as SYGVKD. With 0 bases clipped from V and 1 base from J, the junction kept 2 bases outside the gene matches. The CDR3 nucleotides are TGTGCCATCAGTGAGTCCCGACTAGCGGGGAACACCGGGGAGCTGTTTTTT. It codes for CAISESRLAGNTGELFF.

The rearrangement uses TRBV10-3 and TRBJ1-4; the D gene is possibly TRBD1 (5 bases). CDR1 is ENHRY and CDR2 is SYGVKD in the germline V gene. The CDR3 runs 14 residues. V dropped 4 bases and J dropped 8 bases, with 14 bases sitting between them. The CDR3 nucleotides read TGTGCCATCAGTGCAGTGACGGGGGGGGAAAAACTGTTTTTT. This gives the protein CAISAVTGGEKLFF.

In the case of this clone: One end of the junction does not line up with germline, which may come from a read error. The chain combines TRBV5-1 with TRBJ2-3; 7 bases map to TRBD1. The CDR3 loop spans 16 amino acids. CDR1 and CDR2 (germline): SGHRS, YFSETQ. CDR3 in amino acids: CASSILPGQITDTQSF. The DNA for the CDR3 is TGCGCCAGCAGCATACTACCGGGACAGATCACAGATACGCAGTCTTTT.

The CDR3: CASSFEHMNTEAFF. In DNA, the CDR3 is TGTGCCAGCAGCTTTGAACACATGAACACTGAAGCTTTCTTT. The chain uses TRBV7-8 and TRBJ1-1; no clear D. The CDR3 length is 14 residues. V was cut by 3 bases and J by 0 bases, with 8 bases left in between. CDR1 and CDR2 from the germline V gene are SGHVS and FQNEAQ.

This clone was seen more than once but under ten times. The V and J genes are TRBV2 and TRBJ1-1; D possibly corresponds to TRBD1 (6 bases). Per the germline V gene, CDR1 is SNHLY and CDR2 is FYNNEI. Trimming left V 5 bases short and J 2 bases short, with 15 bases between. CDR3 length: 15 amino acids. The CDR3 DNA sequence: TGTGCCAGCAGTCGAGCTCAGACAGGTAACACTGAAGCTTTCTTT. Its translation: CASSRAQTGNTEAFF.